The 6 T cell receptor beta chains reported below all come from one sample, sequenced in a study of tumor and adjacent non-tumor tissue in lung cancer. The library came from three nested PCR rounds adapted from ARM-PCR protocols. TCRdb used MiXCR to reprocess the multiplex PCR reads, holding one entry per CDR3 protein. The sample holds over 40,000 distinct CDR3 sequences, 70% to 80% seen once. No cell sorting was done before RNA was extracted from the tissue. The normal lung tissue was taken more than 3 cm from the tumor edge. Sequencing was performed on distant non-tumor lung tissue. The receptors here all came from a woman aged 55-70 years with non-small cell lung cancer.

A single count supports this clonotype. Sequence at one end of the junction differs from germline and may be a read error. This chain joins TRBV6-2 or TRBV6-3 and TRBJ2-3; D remains ambiguous. Germline V gene data show CDR1 as MNHEY and CDR2 as SVGEGT. The length of the CDR3 is 15 residues. The chain's CDR3 is CASSKEMLSTDTQFF. The CDR3 bases are TGTGCCAGTAGTAAAGAGATGTTGTCCACAGATACGCAGTTTTTT.

The chain joins TRBV6-2 or TRBV6-3 to TRBJ2-3, with 7 positions matching TRBD1. The CDR3 spans 16 residues. V was clipped by 6 bases and J by 7 bases; unmatched bases: 16. Germline CDR1 reads MNHEY; CDR2 reads SVGEGT. CDR3 in DNA: TGTGCCAGCAGCCAAACTGGACAGGCTGGCATATATACGCAGTATTTT. Translating gives CASSQTGQAGIYTQYF.

About this clonotype itself: Since a much larger clone is just one base distant, this may be a read error. As the CDR3 is not closed by the conserved phenylalanine or tryptophan, this likely results from a read error. This chain joins TRBV20-1 and TRBJ2-7; D is possibly TRBD2 (5 bases). Deletions cut 0 bases from V and 2 bases from J, with 11 bases between. CDR3 length: 14 residues. Germline CDR1 DFQATT, CDR2 SNEGSKA (reference sequence). CDR3 amino acids: CSARDRGFTYEQYL. CDR3 nucleotides: TGCAGTGCTAGAGATCGGGGTTTCACCTACGAGCAGTACTTA.

The gene calls are TRBV4-3 and TRBJ2-1; D possibly corresponds to TRBD1 (6 bases). The germline CDR1 and CDR2 sequences are LGHNA and YSLEER. The CDR3 sequence is 15 residues long. The CDR3, as DNA: TGCATCAGCAGCCAAGATCCAAGGGGGATGAATGAGCAGTTCTTC. Protein: CISSQDPRGMNEQFF.

Regarding this clonotype: One junction end does not reproduce the germline sequence, and a read error may be involved. CDR3 sequence reads: CANSPRRDGELFF. CDR3 in DNA: TGTGCCAACAGCCCTCGGAGGGATGGGGAGCTGTTTTTT. This sequence joins TRBV11-2 and TRBJ2-2; tentatively, D is TRBD2 (6 bases). CDR3 length equals 13 residues. CDR1 is SGHAT, CDR2 FQNNGV, per germline.

For this clonotype: A read error is likely, as this CDR3 ends without the conserved phenylalanine or tryptophan. The chain has TRBV4-2 and TRBJ1-2; no definite D call. The CDR3 runs to 15 residues. Germline V gives CDR1 LGHNA, CDR2 YNFKEQ. V gave up 3 bases and J gave up 4 bases, with 15 bases separating them. Here the CDR3 reads CASSQDWTSSYGYTV. CDR3 coding DNA: TGTGCCAGCAGCCAGGACTGGACCTCTAGCTATGGCTACACCGTC.